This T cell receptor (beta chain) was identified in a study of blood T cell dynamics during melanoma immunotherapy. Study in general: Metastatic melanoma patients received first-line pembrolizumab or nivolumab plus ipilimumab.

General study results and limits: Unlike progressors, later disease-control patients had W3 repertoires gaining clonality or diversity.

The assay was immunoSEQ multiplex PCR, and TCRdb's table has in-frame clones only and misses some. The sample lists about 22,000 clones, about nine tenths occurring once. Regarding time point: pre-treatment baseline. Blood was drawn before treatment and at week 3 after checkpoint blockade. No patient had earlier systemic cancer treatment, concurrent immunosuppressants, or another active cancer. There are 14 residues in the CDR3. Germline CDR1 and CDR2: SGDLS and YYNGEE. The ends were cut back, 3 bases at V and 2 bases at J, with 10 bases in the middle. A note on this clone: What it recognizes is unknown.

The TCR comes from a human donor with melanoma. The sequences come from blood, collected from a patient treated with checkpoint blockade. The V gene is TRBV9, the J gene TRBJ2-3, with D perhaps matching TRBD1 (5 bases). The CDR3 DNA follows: TGTGCCAGCAGCGCTCGACAGACCACAGATACGCAGTATTTT. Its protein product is CASSARQTTDTQYF.